This paragraph covers one T cell receptor (beta chain) sequence. Produced via immunoSEQ multiplex PCR; TCRdb's table is partial and in-frame only. The sample has about 120,000 clones, about 88% seen once. The data belong to a study of blood T cell repertoires in COVID-19. Germline CDR1 reads SGHTA; CDR2 reads FQGNSA. The CDR3 loop spans 16 amino acids. V gave up 5 bases and J gave up 1 base, with 14 bases separating them. The receptor was derived from a woman aged 65 to 85 who had recovered from COVID-19. The sample consisted of peripheral blood. The rearrangement links TRBV7-2 to TRBJ2-2; possibly TRBD2 for D (5 bases). The CDR3 coding sequence is TGTGCCAGCAGCCGTTTCGAGGGCAGGAACACCGGGGAGCTGTTTTTT. This codes for CASSRFEGRNTGELFF.